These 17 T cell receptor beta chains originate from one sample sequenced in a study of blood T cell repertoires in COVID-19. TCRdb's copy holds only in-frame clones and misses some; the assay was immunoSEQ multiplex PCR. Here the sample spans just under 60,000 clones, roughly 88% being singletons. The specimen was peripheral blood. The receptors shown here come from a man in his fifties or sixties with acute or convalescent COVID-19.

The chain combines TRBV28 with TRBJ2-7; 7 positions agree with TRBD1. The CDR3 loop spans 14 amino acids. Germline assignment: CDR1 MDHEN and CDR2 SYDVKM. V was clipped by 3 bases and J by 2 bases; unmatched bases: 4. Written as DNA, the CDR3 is TGTGCCAGCAGTTTTGCAGGGGGAACCTACGAGCAGTACTTC. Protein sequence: CASSFAGGTYEQYF.

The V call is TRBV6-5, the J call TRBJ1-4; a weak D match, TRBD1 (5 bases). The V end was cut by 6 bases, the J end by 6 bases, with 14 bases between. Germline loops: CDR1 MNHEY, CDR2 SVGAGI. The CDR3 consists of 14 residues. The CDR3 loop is CASSPAGGDEKLFF. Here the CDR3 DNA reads TGTGCCAGCAGCCCCGCGGGGGGGGATGAAAAACTGTTTTTT.

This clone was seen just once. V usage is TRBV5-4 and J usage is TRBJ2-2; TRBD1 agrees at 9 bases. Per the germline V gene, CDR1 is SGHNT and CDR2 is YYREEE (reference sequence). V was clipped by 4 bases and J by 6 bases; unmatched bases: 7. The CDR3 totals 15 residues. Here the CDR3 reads CASSPRDRVAGELFF. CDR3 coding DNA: TGTGCCAGCAGCCCAAGGGACAGGGTGGCCGGGGAGCTGTTTTTT.

CDR3 sequence reads: CASIGLTGFYEQYF. The CDR3 DNA reads as TGTGCCAGCATCGGGTTGACAGGGTTCTACGAGCAGTACTTC. The V call is TRBV6-5, the J call TRBJ2-7; 7 positions match TRBD1. This CDR3 region has 14 residues. Germline CDR1 and CDR2: MNHEY and SVGAGI. Germline trimming cut 7 bases from V and 3 bases from J; bases unmatched to any gene: 9.

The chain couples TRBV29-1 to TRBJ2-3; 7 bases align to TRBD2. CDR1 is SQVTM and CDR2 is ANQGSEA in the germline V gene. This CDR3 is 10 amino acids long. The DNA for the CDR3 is TGCGGGGGGGTGGCAGATACGCAGTATTTT. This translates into CGGVADTQYF.

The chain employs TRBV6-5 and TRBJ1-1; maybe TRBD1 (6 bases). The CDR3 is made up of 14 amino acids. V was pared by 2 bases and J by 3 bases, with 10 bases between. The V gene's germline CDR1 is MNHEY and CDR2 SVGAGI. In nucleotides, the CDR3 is TGTGCCAGCAGTTACGGGGGGGCGGACACTGAAGCTTTCTTT. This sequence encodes CASSYGGADTEAFF.

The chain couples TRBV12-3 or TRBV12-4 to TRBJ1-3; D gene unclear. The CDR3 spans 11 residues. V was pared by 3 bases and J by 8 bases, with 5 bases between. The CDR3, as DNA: TGTGCCAGCAGTTTGAGTGACACCATATATTTT. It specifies CASSLSDTIYF.

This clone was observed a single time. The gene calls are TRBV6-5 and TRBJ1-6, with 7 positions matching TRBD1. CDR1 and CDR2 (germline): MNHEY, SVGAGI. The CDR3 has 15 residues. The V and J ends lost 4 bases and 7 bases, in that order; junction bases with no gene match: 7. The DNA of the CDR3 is TGTGCCAGCAGTTCCTTACAGGGGCACAATTCACCCCTCCACTTT. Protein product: CASSSLQGHNSPLHF.

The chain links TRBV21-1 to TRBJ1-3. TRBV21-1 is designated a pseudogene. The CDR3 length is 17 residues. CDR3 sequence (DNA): TGTGCCAGCAGCAAAGTGGGGGGGCTTCTATCTGGAAACACCATATATTTT. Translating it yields CASSKVGGLLSGNTIYF.

The CDR3 nucleotides are TGTGCCAGCAGCCACACCCCGAGCCGTAGCGGGATGGCCCAGTACTTC. Protein: CASSHTPSRSGMAQYF. The chain combines TRBV3-1 (or the pseudogene TRBV3-2) with TRBJ2-5; 8 positions match TRBD2. The CDR3 covers 16 residues. Losses at the gene ends were 3 bases for V and 9 bases for J; bases not matched to a gene: 15. From germline, CDR1 is LGHDT and CDR2 YNNKEL (reference sequence).

The CDR3: CASSYPSSGEGRETQYF. The CDR3 nucleotides read TGTGCCAGCAGCTACCCCAGTTCGGGGGAGGGCCGCGAGACCCAGTACTTC. The chain employs TRBV7-9 and TRBJ2-5, with TRBD2 matching over 7 bases. The CDR3 loop spans 17 amino acids. Germline loops: CDR1 SEHNR, CDR2 FQNEAQ (reference sequence). With 4 bases clipped from V and 5 bases from J, the junction kept 16 bases outside the gene matches.

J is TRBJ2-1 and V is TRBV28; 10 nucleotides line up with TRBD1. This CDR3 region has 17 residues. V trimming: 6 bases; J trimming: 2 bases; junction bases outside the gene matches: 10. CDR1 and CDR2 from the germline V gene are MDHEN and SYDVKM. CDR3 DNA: TGTGCCAGCAGGACTACCGGGACAGGGGTCCCCTACAATGAGCAGTTCTTC. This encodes CASRTTGTGVPYNEQFF.

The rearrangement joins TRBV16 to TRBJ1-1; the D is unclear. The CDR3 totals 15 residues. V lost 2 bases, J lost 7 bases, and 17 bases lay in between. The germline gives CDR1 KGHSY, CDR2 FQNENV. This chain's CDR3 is CASSQTWTVGGEAFF. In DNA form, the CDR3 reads TGTGCCAGCAGCCAAACCTGGACGGTGGGAGGTGAAGCTTTCTTT.

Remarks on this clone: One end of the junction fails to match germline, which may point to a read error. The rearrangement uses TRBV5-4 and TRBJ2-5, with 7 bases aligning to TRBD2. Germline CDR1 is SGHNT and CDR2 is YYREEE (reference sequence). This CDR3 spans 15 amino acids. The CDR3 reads CASSPRGTAGEAQYF. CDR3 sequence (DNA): TGTGCCAGCAGCCCGCGAGGTACCGCGGGAGAGGCCCAGTACTTC.

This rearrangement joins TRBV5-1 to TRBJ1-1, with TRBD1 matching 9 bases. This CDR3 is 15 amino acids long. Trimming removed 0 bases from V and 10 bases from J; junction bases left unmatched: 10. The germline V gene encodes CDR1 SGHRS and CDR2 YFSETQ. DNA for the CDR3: TGCGCCAGCAGCTTGGGGCCTACAGGGGGCTCTCGAGCTTTCTTT. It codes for CASSLGPTGGSRAFF.

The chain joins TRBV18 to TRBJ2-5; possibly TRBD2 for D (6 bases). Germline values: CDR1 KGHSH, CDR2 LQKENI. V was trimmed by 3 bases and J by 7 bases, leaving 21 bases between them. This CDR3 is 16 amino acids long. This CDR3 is CASSPLALAVSGTQYF. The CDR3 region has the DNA TGTGCCAGCTCACCTCTGGCCTTAGCGGTCTCGGGGACCCAGTACTTC.

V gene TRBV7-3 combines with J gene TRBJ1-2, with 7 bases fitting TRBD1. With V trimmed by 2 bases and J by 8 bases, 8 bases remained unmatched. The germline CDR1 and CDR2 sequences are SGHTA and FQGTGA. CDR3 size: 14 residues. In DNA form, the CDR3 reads TGTGCCAGCAGCTTATCAGGGCAGGGGGAAGGCTACACCTTC. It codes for CASSLSGQGEGYTF. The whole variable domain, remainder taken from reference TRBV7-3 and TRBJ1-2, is GAGVSQTPSNKVTEKGKYVELRCDPISGHTALYWYRQSLGQGPEFLIYFQGTGAADDSGLPNDRFFAVRPEGSVSTLKIQRTERGDSAVYLCASSLSGQGEGYTFGSGTRLTVV.